The rows below give T cell receptor beta chains drawn from one sample of a study of blood T cell repertoires in COVID-19. TCRdb's copy holds only in-frame clones and misses some; the assay was immunoSEQ multiplex PCR. Among 70,000 or so clones, approximately 80% were seen once, and the ten largest hold 2.5%. The specimen was peripheral blood. These receptor sequences come from a man at least 80 years old with active or convalescent COVID-19. The CDR3 runs from the conserved cysteine through the conserved F or W. A D gene is named only where the DNA matches it firmly. Clone size, where shown, is once, few, many, or a class for clones that have expanded.

J: TRBJ1-6
size: -
length: 13
V: TRBV3-1/TRBV3-2
D: TRBD1
CDR3: CASSQDRTGLVHF
DNA: TGTGCCAGCAGCCAAGATCGGACAGGGTTGGTCCACTTT

J: TRBJ1-4
size: -
length: 14
V: TRBV9
D: TRBD1
CDR3: CASSGQGKLEKLFF
DNA: TGTGCCAGCAGCGGACAGGGGAAACTTGAAAAACTGTTTTTT

J: TRBJ2-1
size: -
length: 13
V: TRBV30
D: -
CDR3: CAWSVLKGAEQFF
DNA: TGTGCCTGGAGTGTACTTAAAGGGGCGGAGCAGTTCTTC

J: TRBJ2-2
size: -
length: 15
V: TRBV7-6
D: TRBD1
CDR3: CASSATGGATGELFF
DNA: TGTGCCAGCAGCGCGACAGGGGGCGCGACCGGGGAGCTGTTTTTT

J: TRBJ1-6
size: once
length: 15
V: TRBV6-6
D: -
CDR3: CASSPRDNHNSPLHF
DNA: TGTGCCAGCAGCCCGAGGGACAATCATAATTCACCCCTCCACTTT

J: TRBJ1-5
size: -
length: 15
V: TRBV28
D: TRBD1
CDR3: CASSRDGQGGQPQHF
DNA: TGTGCCAGCAGTAGAGATGGACAGGGCGGTCAGCCCCAGCATTTT

J: TRBJ2-5
size: -
length: 14
V: TRBV27
D: TRBD1
CDR3: CASSRDRVFETQYF
DNA: TGTGCCAGCAGCCGGGACAGGGTCTTCGAGACCCAGTACTTC

J: TRBJ1-5
size: -
length: 14
V: TRBV6-5
D: TRBD1
CDR3: CASSKLQGSQPQHF
DNA: TGTGCCAGCAGTAAACTACAGGGGTCTCAGCCCCAGCATTTT

J: TRBJ2-7
size: few
length: 17
V: TRBV5-1
D: TRBD2
CDR3: CASSFTFGGREGLEQYF
DNA: TGCGCCAGCAGCTTCACCTTTGGCGGGAGGGAAGGTCTCGAGCAGTACTTC

J: TRBJ1-2
size: -
length: 12
V: TRBV3-1/TRBV3-2
D: TRBD1
CDR3: CASSPGTAQYTF
DNA: TGTGCCAGCAGCCCGGGGACAGCACAATACACCTTC

J: TRBJ2-5
size: -
length: 14
V: TRBV18
D: -
CDR3: CASSLRIQAETQYF
DNA: TGTGCCAGCTCACTTCGCATTCAGGCAGAGACCCAGTACTTC

J: TRBJ2-2
size: -
length: 18
V: TRBV5-1
D: TRBD2
CDR3: CASSPGLAGRIGTGELFF
DNA: TGCGCCAGCAGCCCGGGACTAGCGGGAAGGATCGGCACCGGGGAGCTGTTTTTT

J: TRBJ1-2
size: -
length: 13
V: TRBV2
D: -
CDR3: CASSEWQGHGYTF
DNA: TGTGCCAGCAGTGAATGGCAGGGCCATGGCTACACCTTC

J: TRBJ2-7
size: -
length: 12
V: TRBV6-5
D: -
CDR3: CASSLLSYEQYF
DNA: TGTGCCAGCAGTCTACTATCCTACGAGCAGTACTTC

J: TRBJ2-5
size: -
length: 15
V: TRBV6-5
D: -
CDR3: CASSYWGRGQETQYF
DNA: TGTGCCAGCAGTTACTGGGGGCGCGGGCAAGAGACCCAGTACTTC

J: TRBJ2-1
size: -
length: 17
V: TRBV30
D: TRBD2
CDR3: CAWGRGAGGRSYNEQFF
DNA: TGTGCCTGGGGGCGCGGAGCGGGGGGCCGCTCCTACAATGAGCAGTTCTTC

J: TRBJ2-7
size: -
length: 15
V: TRBV18
D: TRBD2
CDR3: CASSPVIAGTYEQYF
DNA: TGTGCCAGCTCACCAGTAATAGCGGGAACCTACGAGCAGTACTTC

J: TRBJ1-2
size: -
length: 13
V: TRBV28
D: -
CDR3: CASSMDRLYGYTF
DNA: TGTGCCAGCAGCATGGACAGACTCTATGGCTACACCTTC

J: TRBJ2-7
size: -
length: 16
V: TRBV5-1
D: TRBD2
CDR3: CASSFGRLAGAYEQYF
DNA: TGCGCCAGCAGCTTTGGCCGTCTAGCGGGAGCCTACGAGCAGTACTTC

J: TRBJ2-5
size: -
length: 13
V: TRBV7-7
D: -
CDR3: CASSLDRGETQYF
DNA: TGTGCCAGCAGCCTCGACAGAGGAGAGACCCAGTACTTC

J: TRBJ2-5
size: -
length: 16
V: TRBV5-1
D: TRBD2
CDR3: CASSSATSGGAETQYF
DNA: TGCGCCAGCAGCTCCGCGACTAGCGGGGGGGCAGAGACCCAGTACTTC

J: TRBJ1-5
size: few
length: 13
V: TRBV5-4
D: -
CDR3: CASRTAGGQPQHF
DNA: TGTGCCAGCAGGACGGCCGGAGGACAGCCCCAGCATTTT

J: TRBJ1-2
size: once
length: 13
V: TRBV29-1
D: -
CDR3: CSVDLTDVYGYTF
DNA: TGCAGCGTTGATTTGACTGACGTCTATGGCTACACCTTC

J: TRBJ2-1
size: -
length: 16
V: TRBV29-1
D: -
CDR3: CSVAPSRGGLYNEQFF
DNA: TGCAGCGTTGCCCCTTCTAGGGGGGGGTTATACAATGAGCAGTTCTTC

J: TRBJ1-6
size: many
length: 15
V: TRBV27
D: -
CDR3: CASRPGSSYNSPLHF
DNA: TGTGCCAGCAGACCCGGGAGCTCCTATAATTCACCCCTCCACTTT

J: TRBJ2-3
size: -
length: 19
V: TRBV5-1
D: TRBD2
CDR3: CASSTGLAGVSASTDTQYF
DNA: TGCGCCAGCAGCACGGGACTAGCGGGGGTTAGTGCTAGCACAGATACGCAGTATTTT

J: TRBJ2-2
size: once
length: 17
V: TRBV5-8
D: TRBD2
CDR3: CASSSGLAGGIAGELFF
DNA: TGTGCCAGCAGCTCGGGACTAGCGGGAGGTATCGCCGGGGAGCTGTTTTTT

J: TRBJ2-1
size: -
length: 14
V: TRBV7-7
D: TRBD2
CDR3: CASSPLTSGGEQFF
DNA: TGTGCCAGCAGCCCTCTGACTAGCGGGGGGGAGCAGTTCTTC

J: TRBJ2-3
size: -
length: 13
V: TRBV6-5
D: -
CDR3: CASSLSTLGSQYF
DNA: TGTGCCAGCAGCCTATCGACCCTAGGTTCGCAGTATTTT

J: TRBJ1-2
size: -
length: 15
V: TRBV7-6
D: -
CDR3: CASSLGGWGDYGYTF
DNA: TGTGCCAGCAGCTTAGGAGGCTGGGGGGACTATGGCTACACCTTC

J: TRBJ1-1
size: -
length: 14
V: TRBV5-4
D: -
CDR3: CASSSGVRNTEAFF
DNA: TGTGCCAGCAGCTCGGGTGTTAGGAACACTGAAGCTTTCTTT

J: TRBJ1-2
size: -
length: 13
V: TRBV11-2
D: -
CDR3: CASSLGAGYGYTF
DNA: TGTGCCAGCAGCTTGGGGGCAGGGTATGGCTACACCTTC

J: TRBJ2-1
size: -
length: 16
V: TRBV11-3
D: TRBD1
CDR3: CASSKARDRAYNEQFF
DNA: TGTGCCAGCAGCAAGGCGAGGGACAGAGCCTACAATGAGCAGTTCTTC

J: TRBJ2-3
size: -
length: 13
V: TRBV19
D: -
CDR3: CASCTDNTDTQYF
DNA: TGTGCCAGTTGTACCGACAACACAGATACGCAGTATTTT

J: TRBJ2-7
size: -
length: 11
V: TRBV30
D: -
CDR3: CAWSYSYEQYF
DNA: TGTGCCTGGAGTTATAGCTACGAGCAGTACTTC

J: TRBJ1-2
size: -
length: 12
V: TRBV6-1
D: -
CDR3: CASSDRVFGYTF
DNA: TGTGCCAGCAGTGACAGGGTTTTTGGCTACACCTTC